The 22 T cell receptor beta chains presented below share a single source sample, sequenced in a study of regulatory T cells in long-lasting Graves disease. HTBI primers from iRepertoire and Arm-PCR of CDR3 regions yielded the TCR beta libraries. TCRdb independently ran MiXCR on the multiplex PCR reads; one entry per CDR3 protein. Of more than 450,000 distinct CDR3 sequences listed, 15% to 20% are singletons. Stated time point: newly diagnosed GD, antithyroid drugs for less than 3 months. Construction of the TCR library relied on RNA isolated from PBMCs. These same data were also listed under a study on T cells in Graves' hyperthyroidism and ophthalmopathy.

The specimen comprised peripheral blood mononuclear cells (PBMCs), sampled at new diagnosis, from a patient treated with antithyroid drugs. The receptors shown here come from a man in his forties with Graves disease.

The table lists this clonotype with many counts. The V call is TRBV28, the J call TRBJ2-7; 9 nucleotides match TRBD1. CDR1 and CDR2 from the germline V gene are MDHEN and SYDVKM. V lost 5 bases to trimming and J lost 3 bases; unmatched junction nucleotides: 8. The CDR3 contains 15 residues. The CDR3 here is CASSAPGQGLYEQYF. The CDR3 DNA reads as TGTGCCAGCAGTGCCCCGGGACAGGGTCTCTACGAGCAGTACTTC.

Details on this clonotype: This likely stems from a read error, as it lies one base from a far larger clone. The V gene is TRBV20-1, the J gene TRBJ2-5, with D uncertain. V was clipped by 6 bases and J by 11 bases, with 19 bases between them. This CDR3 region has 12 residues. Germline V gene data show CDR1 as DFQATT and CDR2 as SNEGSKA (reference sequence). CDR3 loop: CSALRSYNEQYF. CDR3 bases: TGCAGTGCCCTACGCTCCTACAATGAGCAGTACTTC.

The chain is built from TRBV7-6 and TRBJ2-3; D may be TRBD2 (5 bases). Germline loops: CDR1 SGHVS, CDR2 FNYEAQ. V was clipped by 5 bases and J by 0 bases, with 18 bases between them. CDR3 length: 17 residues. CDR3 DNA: TGTGCCAGCAGCAAAAATGGCGGCGGAGGCAGCACAGATACGCAGTATTTT. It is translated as CASSKNGGGGSTDTQYF.

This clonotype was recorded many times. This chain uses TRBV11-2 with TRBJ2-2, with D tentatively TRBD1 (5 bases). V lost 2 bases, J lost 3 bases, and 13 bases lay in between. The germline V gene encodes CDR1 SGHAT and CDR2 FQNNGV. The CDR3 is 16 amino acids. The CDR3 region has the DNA TGTGCCAGCAGCTTATGGGGCCGGCGACACACCGGGGAGCTGTTTTTT. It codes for CASSLWGRRHTGELFF.

CDR3 in amino acids: CSVEREGSSYEQYF. The CDR3 nucleotides are TGCAGCGTGGAGCGGGAGGGATCCTCCTACGAGCAGTACTTC. The gene calls are TRBV29-1 and TRBJ2-7; 10 nucleotides match TRBD2. The CDR3 is made up of 14 amino acids. Trimming cost V 6 bases and J 0 bases; bases outside gene matches: 5. The germline CDR1 and CDR2 sequences are SQVTM and ANQGSEA.

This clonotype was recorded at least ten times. The CDR3 nucleotides are TGTGCCAGCAGCTTCTTCAATTGGACTAGATACACAGATACGCAGTATTTT. Its protein is CASSFFNWTRYTDTQYF. The V call is TRBV7-9, the J call TRBJ2-3; 7 bases are a match to TRBD2. The CDR3 has 17 amino acids. Germline lookup yields CDR1 SEHNR and CDR2 FQNEAQ (reference sequence). Trimming took 3 bases from V and 2 from J; bases not matched to a gene: 11.

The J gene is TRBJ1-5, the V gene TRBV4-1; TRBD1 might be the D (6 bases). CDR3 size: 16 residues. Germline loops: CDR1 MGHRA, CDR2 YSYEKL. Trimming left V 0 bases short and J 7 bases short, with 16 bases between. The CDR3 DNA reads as TGCGCCAGCAGCCAAGAAGGGCAGGGGAGTGGCCAGCCCCAGCATTTT. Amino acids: CASSQEGQGSGQPQHF.

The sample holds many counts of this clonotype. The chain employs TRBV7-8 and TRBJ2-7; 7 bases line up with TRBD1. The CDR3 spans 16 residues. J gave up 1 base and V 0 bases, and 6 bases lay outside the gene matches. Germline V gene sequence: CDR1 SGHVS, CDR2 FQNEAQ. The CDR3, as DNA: TGTGCCAGCAGCTTAGCGCACAGGGGATCATCCTACGAGCAGTACTTC. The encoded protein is CASSLAHRGSSYEQYF.

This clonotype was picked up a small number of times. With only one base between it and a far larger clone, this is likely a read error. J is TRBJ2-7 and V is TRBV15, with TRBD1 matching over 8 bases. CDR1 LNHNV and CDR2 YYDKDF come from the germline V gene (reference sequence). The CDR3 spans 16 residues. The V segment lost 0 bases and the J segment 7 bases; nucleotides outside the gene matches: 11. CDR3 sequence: CATSRDPGGWGNEQYF. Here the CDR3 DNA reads TGTGCCACCAGCAGAGACCCAGGGGGCTGGGGCAATGAGCAGTACTTC.

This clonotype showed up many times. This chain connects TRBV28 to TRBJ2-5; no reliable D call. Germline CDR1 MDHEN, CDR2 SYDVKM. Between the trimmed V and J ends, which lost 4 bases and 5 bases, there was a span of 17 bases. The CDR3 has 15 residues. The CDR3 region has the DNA TGTGCCAGCAGTTCCATTGGCAGCGTTGAGGAGACCCAGTACTTC. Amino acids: CASSSIGSVEETQYF.

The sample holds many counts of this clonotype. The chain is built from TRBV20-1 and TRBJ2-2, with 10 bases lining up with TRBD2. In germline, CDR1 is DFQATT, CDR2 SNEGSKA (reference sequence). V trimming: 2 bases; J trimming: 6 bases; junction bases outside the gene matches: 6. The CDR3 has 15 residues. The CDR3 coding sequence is TGCAGTGCTAGACCTCTAGCGGGAGAGTCCGGGGAGCTGTTTTTT. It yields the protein CSARPLAGESGELFF.

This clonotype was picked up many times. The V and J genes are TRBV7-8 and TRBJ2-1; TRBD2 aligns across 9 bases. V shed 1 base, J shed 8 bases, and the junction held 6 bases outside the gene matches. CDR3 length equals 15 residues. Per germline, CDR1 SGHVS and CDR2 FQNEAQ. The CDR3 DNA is TGTGCCAGCAGCTTAGTTAGCGGGAGTAAGGATGAGCAGTTCTTC. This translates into CASSLVSGSKDEQFF.

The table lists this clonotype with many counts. The CDR3 bases are TGCGCCAGCAGAGGGTCTAGCGGGCCTAATGGCAATGAGCAGTTCTTC. As protein: CASRGSSGPNGNEQFF. The chain joins TRBV5-1 to TRBJ2-1; 8 nucleotides line up with TRBD2. J was trimmed by 6 bases and V by 5 bases; bases with no gene match: 13. The CDR3 runs to 16 residues. The germline V gene encodes CDR1 SGHRS and CDR2 YFSETQ.

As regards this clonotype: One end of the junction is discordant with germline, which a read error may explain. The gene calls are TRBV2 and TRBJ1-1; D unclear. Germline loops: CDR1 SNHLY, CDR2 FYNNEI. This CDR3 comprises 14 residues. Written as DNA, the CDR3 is TGTGCCAGCGGTGAGCGAGAGGGGAACACTGAAGCTTTCTTT. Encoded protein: CASGEREGNTEAFF.

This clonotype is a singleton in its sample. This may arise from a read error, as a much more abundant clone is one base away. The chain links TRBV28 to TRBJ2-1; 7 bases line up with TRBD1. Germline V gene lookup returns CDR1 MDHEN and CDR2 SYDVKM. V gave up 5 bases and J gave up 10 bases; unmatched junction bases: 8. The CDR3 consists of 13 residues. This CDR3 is CASSETGAYEQFF. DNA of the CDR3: TGTGCCAGCAGTGAAACAGGGGCCTACGAGCAGTTCTTC. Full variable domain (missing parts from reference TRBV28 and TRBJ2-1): DVKVTQSSRYLVKRTGEKVFLECVQDMDHENMFWYRQDPGLGLRLIYFSYDVKMKEKGDIPEGYSVSREKKERFSLILESASTNQTSMYLCASSETGAYEQFFGPGTRLTVL.

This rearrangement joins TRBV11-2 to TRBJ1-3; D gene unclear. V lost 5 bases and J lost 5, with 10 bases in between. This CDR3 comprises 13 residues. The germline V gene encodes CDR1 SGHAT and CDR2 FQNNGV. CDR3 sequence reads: CASSPNQRNTIYF. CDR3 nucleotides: TGTGCCAGCAGCCCGAACCAGAGAAACACCATATATTTT.

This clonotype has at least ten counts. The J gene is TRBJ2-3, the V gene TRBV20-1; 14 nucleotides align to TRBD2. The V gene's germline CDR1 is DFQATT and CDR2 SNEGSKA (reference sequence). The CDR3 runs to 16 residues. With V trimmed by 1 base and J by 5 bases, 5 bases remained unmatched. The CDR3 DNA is TGCAGTGCTAGAGCGACTAGCGGGAGGGCCAGAGATACGCAGTATTTT. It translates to CSARATSGRARDTQYF.

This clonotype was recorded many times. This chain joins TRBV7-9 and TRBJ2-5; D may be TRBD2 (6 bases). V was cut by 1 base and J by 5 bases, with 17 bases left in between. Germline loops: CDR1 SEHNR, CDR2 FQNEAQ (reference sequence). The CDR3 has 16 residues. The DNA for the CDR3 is TGTGCCAGCAGCTTAGACGGCGGGCGGGGTTCCGAGACCCAGTACTTC. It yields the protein CASSLDGGRGSETQYF.

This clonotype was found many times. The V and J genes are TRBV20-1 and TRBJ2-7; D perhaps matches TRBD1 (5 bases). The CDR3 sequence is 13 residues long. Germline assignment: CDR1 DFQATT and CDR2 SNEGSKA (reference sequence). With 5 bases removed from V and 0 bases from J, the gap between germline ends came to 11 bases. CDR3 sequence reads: CSAERRVSYEQYF. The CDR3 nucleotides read TGCAGTGCTGAGCGCAGGGTCTCCTACGAGCAGTACTTC.

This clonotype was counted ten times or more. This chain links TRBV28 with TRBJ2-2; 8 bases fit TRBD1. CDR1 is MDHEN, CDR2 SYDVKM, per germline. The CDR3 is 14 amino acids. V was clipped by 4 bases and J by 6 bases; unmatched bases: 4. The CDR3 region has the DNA TGTGCCAGCAGTTCGACAGGGGTCCCCGGGGAGCTGTTTTTT. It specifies CASSSTGVPGELFF.

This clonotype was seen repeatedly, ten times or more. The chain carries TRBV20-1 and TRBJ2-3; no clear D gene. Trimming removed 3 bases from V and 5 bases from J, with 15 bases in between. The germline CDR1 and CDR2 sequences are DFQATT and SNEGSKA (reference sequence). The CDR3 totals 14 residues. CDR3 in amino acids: CSASPGHGRDTQYF. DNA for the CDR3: TGCAGTGCTAGCCCGGGCCACGGTAGAGATACGCAGTATTTT.

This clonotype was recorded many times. The CDR3 region has the DNA TGTGCCAGCAGGAGGGAGTGGGGACAGACCTTCTACGAGCAGTACTTC. Translated, it gives CASRREWGQTFYEQYF. This rearrangement joins TRBV28 to TRBJ2-7; 7 bases align to TRBD1. There are 16 residues in the CDR3. From germline, CDR1 is MDHEN and CDR2 SYDVKM. J gave up 3 bases and V 6 bases, and 14 bases lay outside the gene matches.